This T cell receptor beta chain was sequenced for a study of blood T cell repertoires in COVID-19. The CDR3 has 13 residues. Trimming took off 3 bases at V and 5 bases at J, with 11 bases between the two ends. Original processing notes: Amplification from reference gene primers served as the basis for estimated nucleated cell counts. Using immunoSEQ multiplex PCR, the repertoire was profiled, and TCRdb retains in-frame clones only, with some absent. That table is the source of V, J and clone size, and D and trimming were worked out from the DNA. Of tens of thousands of clones in the sample, around 86% were seen once. This clone was detected only a few times.

The sample taken for sequencing was peripheral blood. This TCR came from a human donor in a cohort sampled during active COVID-19. The rearrangement links TRBV12-3 or TRBV12-4 to TRBJ2-7; the D gene is possibly TRBD1 (6 bases). CDR3 sequence reads: CASSLNRADEQYF. The CDR3 coding sequence is TGTGCCAGCAGTTTGAACAGGGCCGACGAGCAGTACTTC.